What follows are 2 T cell receptor beta chains derived from one specimen sequenced in a study of T cell changes during pregnancy in multiple sclerosis. Sequencing was performed with immunoSEQ multiplex PCR; in TCRdb, only in-frame clones are kept and a portion is missing. The table shows about 75,000 clones, with 85% to 95% occurring only once. Sequences were derived from CD4+ T cells from peripheral blood mononuclear cells, sampled before pregnancy. These TCRs come from a female donor with multiple sclerosis, enrolled in a pregnancy study.

The chain uses TRBV6-1 and TRBJ1-1, with D unresolved. The CDR3 contains 12 residues. CDR1 and CDR2 (germline): MNHNS, SASEGT. V lost 4 bases and J lost 5, with 8 bases in between. CDR3 amino acids: CASSVLRTEAFF. The CDR3 coding sequence is TGTGCCAGCAGTGTACTGCGGACTGAAGCTTTCTTT.

This clone was seen once. The rearrangement links TRBV11-3 to TRBJ1-6, with 7 bases matching TRBD1. This CDR3 contains 17 residues. The V segment lost 5 bases and the J segment 0 bases; nucleotides outside the gene matches: 7. CDR1 and CDR2 from the germline V gene are SGHNT and YENEEA. The CDR3 DNA is TGTGCCAGCAGCCCACGACAGGGCAGCTCCTATAATTCACCCCTCCACTTT. Translating it yields CASSPRQGSSYNSPLHF.